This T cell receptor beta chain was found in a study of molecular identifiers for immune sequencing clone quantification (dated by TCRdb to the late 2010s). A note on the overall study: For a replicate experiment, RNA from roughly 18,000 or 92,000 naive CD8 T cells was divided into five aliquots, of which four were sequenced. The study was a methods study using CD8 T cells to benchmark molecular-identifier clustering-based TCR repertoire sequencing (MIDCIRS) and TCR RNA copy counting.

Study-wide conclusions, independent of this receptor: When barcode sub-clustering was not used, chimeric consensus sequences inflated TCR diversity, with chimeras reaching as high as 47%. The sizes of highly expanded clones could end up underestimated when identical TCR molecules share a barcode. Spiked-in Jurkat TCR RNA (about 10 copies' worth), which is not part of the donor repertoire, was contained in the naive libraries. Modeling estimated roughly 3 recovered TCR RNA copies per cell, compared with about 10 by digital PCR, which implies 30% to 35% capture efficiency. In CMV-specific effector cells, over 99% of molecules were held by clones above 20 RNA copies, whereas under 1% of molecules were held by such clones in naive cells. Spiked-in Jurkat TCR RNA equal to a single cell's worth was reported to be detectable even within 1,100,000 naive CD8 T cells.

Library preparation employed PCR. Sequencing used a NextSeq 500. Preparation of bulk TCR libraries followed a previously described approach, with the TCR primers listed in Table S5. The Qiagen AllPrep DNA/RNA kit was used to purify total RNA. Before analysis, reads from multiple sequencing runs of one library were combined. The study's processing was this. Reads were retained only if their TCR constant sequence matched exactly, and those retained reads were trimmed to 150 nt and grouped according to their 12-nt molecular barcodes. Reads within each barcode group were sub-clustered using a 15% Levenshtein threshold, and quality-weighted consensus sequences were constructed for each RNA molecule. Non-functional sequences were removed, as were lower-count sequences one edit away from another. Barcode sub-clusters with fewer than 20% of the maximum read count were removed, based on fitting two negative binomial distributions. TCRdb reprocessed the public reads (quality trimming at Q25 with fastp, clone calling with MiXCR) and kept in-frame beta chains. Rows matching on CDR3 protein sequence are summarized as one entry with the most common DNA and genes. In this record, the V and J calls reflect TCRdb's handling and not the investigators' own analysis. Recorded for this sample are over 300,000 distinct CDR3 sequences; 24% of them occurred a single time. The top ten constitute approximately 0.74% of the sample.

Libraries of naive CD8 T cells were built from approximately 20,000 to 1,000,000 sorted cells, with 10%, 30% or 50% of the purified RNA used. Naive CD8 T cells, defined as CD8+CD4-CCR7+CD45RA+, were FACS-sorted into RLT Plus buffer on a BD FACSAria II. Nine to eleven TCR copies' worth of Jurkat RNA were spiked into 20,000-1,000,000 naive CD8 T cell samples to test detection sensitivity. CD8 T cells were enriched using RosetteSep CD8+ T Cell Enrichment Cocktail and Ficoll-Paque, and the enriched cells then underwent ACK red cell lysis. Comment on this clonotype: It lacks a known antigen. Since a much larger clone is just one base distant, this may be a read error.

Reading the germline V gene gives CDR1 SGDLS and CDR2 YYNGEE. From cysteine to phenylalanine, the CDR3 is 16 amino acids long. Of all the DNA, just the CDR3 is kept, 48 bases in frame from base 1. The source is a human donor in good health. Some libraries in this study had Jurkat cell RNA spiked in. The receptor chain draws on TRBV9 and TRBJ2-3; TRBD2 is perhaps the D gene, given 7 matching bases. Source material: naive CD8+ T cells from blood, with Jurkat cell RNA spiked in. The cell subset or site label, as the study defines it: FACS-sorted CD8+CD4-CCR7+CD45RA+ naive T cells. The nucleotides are TGTGCCAGCAGCGTAGCCGGGGGGCCTAGCACAGCTACGCAGTATTTT. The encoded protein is CASSVAGGPSTATQYF.